Below, 22 T cell receptor beta chains from the same sample are listed, as sequenced in a study of cytomegalovirus exposure and HLA in healthy donors. 13 Jbeta primers and 60 Vbeta primers were used for the PCR. Data came from immunoSEQ multiplex PCR; TCRdb stores just in-frame clones and leaves some out. The profile shows about 110,000 clones, about four fifths of them singletons. Sequencing was carried out using PBMCs. These TCRs come from a man in his thirties or forties in good health and CMV-seropositive.

The chain joins TRBV19 to TRBJ1-2, with D possibly TRBD1 on 5 matching bases. V was trimmed by 3 bases and J by 7 bases, leaving 9 bases between them. This CDR3 has 12 residues. Germline values: CDR1 LNHDA, CDR2 SQIVND (reference sequence). Written as DNA, the CDR3 is TGTGCCAGTAGTATCGGGGGAAGTGGCTACACCTTC. Translation gives CASSIGGSGYTF. The full variable domain, in which reference TRBV19 and TRBJ1-2 provide the parts outside the CDR3, is DGGITQSPKYLFRKEGQNVTLSCEQNLNHDAMYWYRQDPGQGLRLIYYSQIVNDFQKGDIAEGYSVSREKKESFPLTVTSAQKNPTAFYLCASSIGGSGYTFGSGTRLTVV.

J is TRBJ1-2 and V is TRBV27; 9 nucleotides match TRBD1. The V gene end was trimmed by 6 bases and the J gene end by 4 bases; junction bases not matched to a gene: 9. Germline CDR1 is MNHEY and CDR2 is SMNVEV (reference sequence). This CDR3 spans 15 amino acids. CDR3 coding DNA: TGTGCCAGCAGGCCTACCGGGACAGGGCTCTATGGCTACACCTTC. Its translation: CASRPTGTGLYGYTF.

The chain uses TRBV2 and TRBJ2-3, with a tentative D call TRBD2 (6 bases). The CDR3 covers 14 residues. In germline, CDR1 is SNHLY, CDR2 FYNNEI. Trimming stripped 6 bases from V and 4 bases from J, with 14 bases between. The DNA of the CDR3 is TGTGCCAGCAGAGTTTCGACTAGTGCAGATACGCAGTATTTT. Translated, it gives CASRVSTSADTQYF. Looking up the rest from reference TRBV2 and TRBJ2-3 gives the full variable domain: EPEVTQTPSHQVTQMGQEVILRCVPISNHLYFYWYRQILGQKVEFLVSFYNNEISEKSEIFDDQFSVERPDGSNFTLKIRSTKLEDSAMYFCASRVSTSADTQYFGPGTRLTVL.

This clone was picked up one time. The rearrangement uses TRBV4-1 and TRBJ1-2; 10 nucleotides line up with TRBD1. Germline CDR1 MGHRA, CDR2 YSYEKL. V gave up 1 base and J gave up 8 bases; unmatched junction bases: 16. This CDR3 comprises 18 residues. CDR3 in amino acids: CASSQVPLTGQGFRGYTF. The CDR3 DNA follows: TGCGCCAGCAGCCAAGTTCCCTTAACGGGACAGGGGTTCCGGGGCTACACCTTC.

With regard to this clone: The sample carries other DNA sequences with the same CDR3. This chain joins TRBV5-1 and TRBJ2-1; a weak D match, TRBD1 (6 bases). This CDR3 contains 14 residues. With 2 bases removed from V and 6 bases from J, the gap between germline ends came to 12 bases. Looked up from germline, CDR1 is SGHRS and CDR2 is YFSETQ. The CDR3 bases are TGCGCCAGCAGCTTAGGGGGAAGAGGCAATGAGCAGTTCTTC. Translation: CASSLGGRGNEQFF.

In its sample, this clone was seen once. The chain joins TRBV5-4 to TRBJ1-2; D is perhaps TRBD1 (6 bases). Per germline, CDR1 SGHNT and CDR2 YYREEE (reference sequence). V lost 4 bases and J 8 bases, leaving 15 bases between the germline ends. This CDR3 region has 13 residues. The DNA of the CDR3 is TGTGCCAGCAGCCTCGGGGGGGGCTCCGGCTACACCTTC. Encoded protein: CASSLGGGSGYTF.

V and J are TRBV6-1 and TRBJ1-5; a possible D gene is TRBD1 (6 bases). The CDR3 contains 16 residues. V lost 2 bases and J 2 bases, leaving 13 bases between the germline ends. Germline assignment: CDR1 MNHNS and CDR2 SASEGT. CDR3 bases: TGTGCCAGCAGTGAACGAAGAGCAGGGGGCAATCAGCCCCAGCATTTT. It translates to CASSERRAGGNQPQHF.

The chain recombines TRBV7-9 with TRBJ2-5, with 7 positions matching TRBD1. The DNA end is a closer match to TRBJ2-7, so the J assignment may be wrong. CDR1 is SEHNR and CDR2 is FQNEAQ in the germline V gene (reference sequence). The CDR3 is 16 residues long. For the CDR3, the DNA is TGTGCCAGCAGCTTAGACCGGGACAGAGTATTCTACGAGCAGTACTTC. Encoded protein: CASSLDRDRVFYEQYF.

This clone has more than one count but fewer than ten. The CDR3 bases are TGTGCCAGCAGCTGGGGCGGGGGAAACAATGAGCAGTTCTTC. Encoded protein: CASSWGGGNNEQFF. The chain combines TRBV7-3 with TRBJ2-1; 7 bases are shared with TRBD2. The germline V gene encodes CDR1 SGHTA and CDR2 FQGTGA. Unmatched junction bases numbered 5, after V lost 4 bases and J lost 5 bases. The CDR3 consists of 14 residues.

J is TRBJ1-3 and V is TRBV10-2; TRBD1 matches at 7 bases. Per the germline V gene, CDR1 is WSHSY and CDR2 is SAAADI. V lost 8 bases to trimming and J lost 9 bases; unmatched junction nucleotides: 10. The CDR3 spans 13 residues. The CDR3: CASRPLTGSTIYF. CDR3 nucleotides: TGCGCCAGCCGACCCCTGACAGGGTCCACCATATATTTT.

The CDR3 protein is CASSFGGGIQETQYF. The CDR3 DNA reads TGTGCCAGCAGCTTTGGCGGGGGAATTCAAGAGACCCAGTACTTC. The V gene is TRBV5-6, the J gene TRBJ2-5, with 7 bases identical to TRBD2. CDR1 and CDR2 (germline): SGHDT, YYEEEE. The CDR3 covers 15 residues. Trimming cost V 2 bases and J 2 bases; bases outside gene matches: 6. Together with reference TRBV5-6 and TRBJ2-5, the CDR3 gives the full variable domain: DAGVTQSPTHLIKTRGQQVTLRCSPKSGHDTVSWYQQALGQGPQFIFQYYEEEERQRGNFPDRFSGHQFPNYSSELNVNALLLGDSALYLCASSFGGGIQETQYFGPGTRLLVL.

This clone was counted between two and nine times. This chain links TRBV2 with TRBJ1-6; 9 positions match TRBD1. The CDR3 spans 14 residues. V trimming: 2 bases; J trimming: 9 bases; junction bases outside the gene matches: 2. Per germline, CDR1 SNHLY and CDR2 FYNNEI. The CDR3 coding sequence is TGTGCCAGCAGTGAAAGGACAGGGGTTTCACCCCTCCACTTT. It encodes CASSERTGVSPLHF.

The chain joins TRBV5-1 to TRBJ1-2, with no clear D. This CDR3 is 13 amino acids long. The ends were cut back, 2 bases at V and 3 bases at J, with 8 bases in the middle. Germline assignment: CDR1 SGHRS and CDR2 YFSETQ. The CDR3 spells CASSLGGDYGYTF. The CDR3 DNA reads TGCGCCAGCAGCTTAGGCGGTGACTATGGCTACACCTTC.

This chain connects TRBV5-6 to TRBJ2-5; 7 bases are shared with TRBD1. The CDR3 runs 15 residues. Germline trimming cut 1 base from V and 4 bases from J; bases unmatched to any gene: 7. CDR1 SGHDT and CDR2 YYEEEE come from the germline V gene. CDR3 sequence reads: CASSLRDRVVETQYF. Written as DNA, the CDR3 is TGTGCCAGCAGCTTGCGTGACAGGGTGGTAGAGACCCAGTACTTC. Using reference TRBV5-6 and TRBJ2-5 for the parts outside the CDR3, the full variable domain is DAGVTQSPTHLIKTRGQQVTLRCSPKSGHDTVSWYQQALGQGPQFIFQYYEEEERQRGNFPDRFSGHQFPNYSSELNVNALLLGDSALYLCASSLRDRVVETQYFGPGTRLLVL.

This sequence joins TRBV5-5 and TRBJ1-4; 8 nucleotides align to TRBD1. This CDR3 spans 14 amino acids. V was pared by 4 bases and J by 4 bases, with 3 bases of the junction left unmatched. CDR1 is SGHKS, CDR2 YYEKEE, per germline (reference sequence). The DNA of the CDR3 is TGTGCCAGCAGCATAGGACAGGGTAATGAAAAACTGTTTTTT. Translated, it gives CASSIGQGNEKLFF.

In its sample, this clone was seen a few times. The chain recombines TRBV4-2 with TRBJ2-2, with D unresolved. V was pared by 1 base and J by 1 base, with 7 bases between. This CDR3 region has 15 residues. Germline V lookup: CDR1 LGHNA, CDR2 YNFKEQ. The CDR3 sequence is CASSQGTVNTGELFF. For the CDR3, the DNA is TGTGCCAGCAGCCAAGGTACTGTGAACACCGGGGAGCTGTTTTTT.

The chain is built from TRBV5-5 and TRBJ1-1; D might be TRBD1 (5 bases). The CDR3 extends over 15 amino acids. The ends were cut back, 4 bases at V and 5 bases at J, with 18 bases in the middle. Germline V gene lookup returns CDR1 SGHKS and CDR2 YYEKEE (reference sequence). The CDR3 reads CASSPEQAGWTEAFF. The CDR3 DNA follows: TGTGCCAGCAGCCCCGAGCAGGCAGGGTGGACTGAAGCTTTCTTT. Supplemented by reference TRBV5-5 and TRBJ1-1, the full variable domain reads DAGVTQSPTHLIKTRGQQVTLRCSPISGHKSVSWYQQVLGQGPQFIFQYYEKEERGRGNFPDRFSARQFPNYSSELNVNALLLGDSALYLCASSPEQAGWTEAFFGQGTRLTVV.

DNA of the CDR3: TGTGCCAGCAACAGGGCTGGAAACACCATATATTTT. Amino acids: CASNRAGNTIYF. This chain connects TRBV6-1 to TRBJ1-3, with a weak D call TRBD1 (6 bases). Germline V gene sequence: CDR1 MNHNS, CDR2 SASEGT. This CDR3 has 12 amino acids. V was pared by 7 bases and J by 2 bases, with 6 bases between.

V usage is TRBV19 and J usage is TRBJ2-3; 8 bases match TRBD2. The CDR3 spans 14 residues. Germline trimming cut 6 bases from V and 3 bases from J; bases unmatched to any gene: 5. In germline, CDR1 is LNHDA, CDR2 SQIVND (reference sequence). The CDR3 region is CASSGGAQTDTQYF. The DNA for the CDR3 is TGTGCCAGTAGCGGGGGGGCTCAAACAGATACGCAGTATTTT.

This clone appeared a single time. The chain combines TRBV7-2 with TRBJ2-1; TRBD1 agrees at 8 bases. Germline CDR1 SGHTA, CDR2 FQGNSA. The CDR3 covers 16 residues. V was pared by 3 bases and J by 0 bases, with 4 bases of the junction left unmatched. The CDR3 region has the DNA TGTGCCAGCAGCTTCTACAGGGGGAGCTCCTACAATGAGCAGTTCTTC. Its translation is CASSFYRGSSYNEQFF.

This clone was detected only a few times. The genes are TRBV5-6 and TRBJ1-3; D unresolved. The ends were cut back, 0 bases at V and 7 bases at J, with 5 bases in the middle. There are 12 residues in the CDR3. Per germline, CDR1 SGHDT and CDR2 YYEEEE. The CDR3 loop is CASSLGPNTIYF. The CDR3 DNA follows: TGTGCCAGCAGCTTGGGTCCGAACACCATATATTTT.

The rearrangement joins TRBV11-2 to TRBJ1-1; unclear D gene. Germline V gene data show CDR1 as SGHAT and CDR2 as FQNNGV. This CDR3 has 14 amino acids. Trimming cost V 2 bases and J 6 bases, with 13 bases left between them. The CDR3 loop is CASSLLRGRPEAFF. The CDR3 nucleotides read TGTGCCAGCAGCTTATTGCGAGGGCGGCCTGAAGCTTTCTTT.